The clone carrying this T cell receptor (beta chain) appeared many times. Its antigen is still unknown. Sequencing used immunoSEQ multiplex PCR; TCRdb keeps in-frame clones, though not all of them. There are some 50,000 clones in the sample, none observed a single time. This related bone marrow graft donor gave peripheral blood on the day of marrow donation. These data originate in a study of T cells after posttransplantation cyclophosphamide. Overall study findings and caveats: Tissue-infiltrating T cells from skin or gut overlapped little with blood T cells.

Trimming cost V 5 bases and J 0 bases; bases outside gene matches: 10. The germline CDR1 and CDR2 sequences are SEHNR and FQNEAQ (reference sequence). The CDR3 consists of 17 residues. The genes are TRBV7-9 and TRBJ2-1, with 7 bases identical to TRBD2. Sequenced input: PBMCs. This receptor was obtained from a man aged 35 to 55 in good health, CMV-negative, and a related stem cell transplant donor. Here the CDR3 reads CASSVRDYRSSYNEQFF. CDR3 bases: TGTGCCAGCAGCGTCCGGGACTACAGGAGCTCCTACAATGAGCAGTTCTTC.